Following are 24 T cell receptor beta chains from one sample sequenced in a study of cytomegalovirus exposure and HLA in healthy donors. The PCR employed 60 Vbeta primers together with 13 Jbeta primers. TCRdb keeps only in-frame clones here, not all; method: immunoSEQ multiplex PCR. The sample includes 130,000 to 150,000 clones, approximately 77% of them seen just once. The material sequenced was PBMCs. The source is a woman in her 50s in good health and CMV-seronegative.

The chain links TRBV6-6 to TRBJ1-1; 8 positions match TRBD1. This CDR3 has 16 residues. V gave up 5 bases and J gave up 3 bases; unmatched junction bases: 11. The V gene's germline CDR1 is MNHNY and CDR2 SVGAGI (reference sequence). The CDR3 DNA sequence: TGTGCCAGCAGTATACGGACAGGGAGTCGAGACACTGAAGCTTTCTTT. The encoded protein is CASSIRTGSRDTEAFF.

Worth noting for this clone: Other DNA sequences from this sample encode an identical CDR3 as well. The gene calls are TRBV2 and TRBJ1-1; 7 bases are shared with TRBD1. Per the germline V gene, CDR1 is SNHLY and CDR2 is FYNNEI. The CDR3 sequence is 13 residues long. V shed 6 bases, J shed 1 base, and the junction held 2 bases outside the gene matches. The CDR3 nucleotides are TGTGCCAGCAGAGGGACAGAGAACACTGAAGCTTTCTTT. Its translation: CASRGTENTEAFF.

V gene TRBV7-9 combines with J gene TRBJ2-2, with 7 bases identical to TRBD1. This CDR3 comprises 19 residues. V lost 1 base, J lost 0 bases, and 11 bases stayed unmatched. Germline V gene sequence: CDR1 SEHNR, CDR2 FQNEAQ (reference sequence). DNA for the CDR3: TGTGCCAGCAGCTTAGGAATAGGGACAGCAGATACGAACACCGGGGAGCTGTTTTTT. Its protein product is CASSLGIGTADTNTGELFF.

The genes are TRBV18 and TRBJ1-1, with 9 bases matching TRBD1. CDR3 length: 15 residues. V dropped 6 bases and J dropped 1; count of bases not matched to a gene: 6. Germline CDR1 and CDR2: KGHSH and LQKENI. CDR3 protein: CASSLSQGANTEAFF. The CDR3 region has the DNA TGTGCCAGCTCTCTCTCACAGGGGGCGAACACTGAAGCTTTCTTT.

The V call is TRBV19, the J call TRBJ1-5; no reliable D call. Germline V gene data show CDR1 as LNHDA and CDR2 as SQIVND (reference sequence). Trimming pared 7 bases from V and 4 bases from J, leaving 14 bases between. The CDR3 is made up of 14 amino acids. CDR3 protein: CASTPLRTNQPQHF. CDR3 nucleotides: TGTGCCAGTACTCCCTTAAGGACTAATCAGCCCCAGCATTTT. Complete variable domain (other parts from reference TRBV19 and TRBJ1-5): DGGITQSPKYLFRKEGQNVTLSCEQNLNHDAMYWYRQDPGQGLRLIYYSQIVNDFQKGDIAEGYSVSREKKESFPLTVTSAQKNPTAFYLCASTPLRTNQPQHFGDGTRLSIL.

This chain connects TRBV6-1 to TRBJ2-2; 10 positions agree with TRBD1. Germline loops: CDR1 MNHNS, CDR2 SASEGT. The CDR3 is 15 residues long. Losses at the gene ends were 6 bases for V and 5 bases for J; bases not matched to a gene: 6. The CDR3 loop reads CASRIGTGETGELFF. In DNA form, the CDR3 reads TGTGCCAGCAGGATTGGGACAGGGGAGACCGGGGAGCTGTTTTTT.

The chain uses TRBV10-3 and TRBJ1-2; 8 bases map to TRBD1. V was clipped by 4 bases and J by 6 bases; unmatched bases: 13. CDR1 is ENHRY, CDR2 SYGVKD, per germline. This CDR3 region has 16 residues. CDR3 residues: CAISGSVQGEGNGYTF. The CDR3, as DNA: TGTGCCATCAGTGGGTCCGTACAGGGGGAAGGGAATGGCTACACCTTC.

The chain links TRBV28 to TRBJ1-4; weak D call: TRBD1 (5 bases). Germline CDR1 reads MDHEN; CDR2 reads SYDVKM. Deletions cut 2 bases from V and 7 bases from J, with 14 bases between. The CDR3 spans 15 residues. The CDR3 DNA follows: TGTGCCAGCAGTTTAGATACGGGGGTCGTTGAAAAACTGTTTTTT. It encodes CASSLDTGVVEKLFF.

This clone was counted a single time. The chain joins TRBV15 to TRBJ1-4, with a possible D match to TRBD1 (6 bases). CDR1 and CDR2 from the germline V gene are LNHNV and YYDKDF (reference sequence). Trimming left V 0 bases short and J 8 bases short, with 16 bases between. The CDR3 extends over 16 amino acids. Here the CDR3 DNA reads TGTGCCACCAGCAGAGATATTACAGGGCGTGGGGAAAAACTGTTTTTT. It is translated as CATSRDITGRGEKLFF.

A word on this clone: This specimen includes other DNA sequences encoding the same CDR3. The J gene is TRBJ1-2, the V gene TRBV7-2; 8 nucleotides line up with TRBD1. Germline V lookup: CDR1 SGHTA, CDR2 FQGNSA. This CDR3 is 14 amino acids long. Trimming took 3 bases from V and 8 from J; bases not matched to a gene: 8. CDR3 in amino acids: CASSLVITGGGYTF. CDR3 DNA sequence: TGTGCCAGCAGCTTGGTTATCACAGGGGGAGGCTACACCTTC.

V is TRBV6-5 and J is TRBJ1-1; 8 nucleotides align to TRBD1. CDR1 and CDR2 (germline): MNHEY, SVGAGI. Trimming removed 6 bases from V and 5 bases from J; junction bases left unmatched: 5. This CDR3 spans 13 amino acids. The CDR3 region is CASRLDRETEAFF. The CDR3 nucleotides read TGTGCCAGCAGGTTGGACAGGGAAACTGAAGCTTTCTTT.

The chain carries TRBV28 and TRBJ1-1; D is ambiguous. The CDR3 contains 15 residues. V was clipped by 8 bases and J by 0 bases, with 16 bases between them. In germline, CDR1 is MDHEN, CDR2 SYDVKM. CDR3 in amino acids: CASGSPGRVNTEAFF. Here the CDR3 DNA reads TGTGCCAGCGGGTCACCCGGGCGGGTGAACACTGAAGCTTTCTTT.

The chain couples TRBV6-5 to TRBJ2-3, with TRBD2 as a possible D gene (5 bases). CDR1 and CDR2 (germline): MNHEY, SVGAGI. Trimming removed 6 bases at V and 10 bases at J, with 17 bases between. This CDR3 region has 13 residues. The chain's CDR3 is CASRRVGESAQYF. For the CDR3, the DNA is TGTGCCAGCAGGCGGGTCGGCGAGTCCGCGCAGTATTTT.

As concerns this clone: Other DNA variants within this sample encode the same CDR3. Here the CDR3 reads CSARGVTEAFF. CDR3 in DNA: TGCAGTGCTAGAGGCGTCACTGAAGCTTTCTTT. The V gene is TRBV20-1, the J gene TRBJ1-1; no firm D call. The germline V gene has CDR1 DFQATT and CDR2 SNEGSKA (reference sequence). The ends were cut back, 1 base at V and 4 bases at J, with 4 bases in the middle. There are 11 residues in the CDR3.

The V call is TRBV6-6, the J call TRBJ1-1, with a weak D call TRBD1 (5 bases). CDR3 length: 12 residues. The V end lost 6 bases, the J end lost 5 bases, and 10 bases lay between the germline ends. Germline CDR1 is MNHNY and CDR2 is SVGAGI (reference sequence). The CDR3 region has the DNA TGTGCCAGCAGGCCAGGGTTAACTGAAGCTTTCTTT. Residues: CASRPGLTEAFF.

V gene TRBV28 combines with J gene TRBJ1-4, with D tentatively TRBD1 (5 bases). CDR1 and CDR2 (germline): MDHEN, SYDVKM. The CDR3 spans 16 residues. V was clipped by 5 bases and J by 0 bases, with 13 bases between them. The CDR3 region has the DNA TGTGCCAGCAGTACGGCAGGGACTGCAACTAATGAAAAACTGTTTTTT. The encoded protein is CASSTAGTATNEKLFF.

The sample holds one count of this clone. The chain recombines TRBV29-1 with TRBJ2-1; a weak D match, TRBD1 (6 bases). From germline, CDR1 is SQVTM and CDR2 ANQGSEA. Trimming cost V 4 bases and J 4 bases, with 11 bases left between them. The CDR3 is 13 residues long. Written as DNA, the CDR3 is TGCAGCGTTGCGGGACACCAATACAATGAGCAGTTCTTC. Its protein product is CSVAGHQYNEQFF.

In this sample, this clone turned up a few times. The CDR3 bases are TGCAGCGTTGCAGAGGGGCCAGGTGAAAAACTGTTTTTT. This encodes CSVAEGPGEKLFF. The rearrangement uses TRBV29-1 and TRBJ1-4; TRBD1 might be the D (5 bases). CDR3 length equals 13 residues. Germline CDR1 and CDR2: SQVTM and ANQGSEA. Trimming shortened V by 4 bases and J by 7 bases, and 13 bases separated the two germline ends.

Remarks on this clone: One end of the junction is discordant with germline, which a read error may explain. The chain employs TRBV6-5 and TRBJ1-1; 8 bases map to TRBD1. CDR1 is MNHEY and CDR2 is SVGAGI in the germline V gene. The CDR3 has 15 residues. In DNA form, the CDR3 reads TGTGCCAGCGAGAAGGACAGGGTTATGAACGCTGAAGCTTTCTTT. It codes for CASEKDRVMNAEAFF.

This chain joins TRBV7-9 and TRBJ1-2, with TRBD1 as a possible D gene (6 bases). V was pared by 1 base and J by 8 bases, with 11 bases between. The V gene's germline CDR1 is SEHNR and CDR2 FQNEAQ (reference sequence). This CDR3 has 13 residues. The CDR3 nucleotides are TGTGCCAGCAGCTTAGTACAGGGTCAAGGCTACACCTTC. Its translation: CASSLVQGQGYTF.

The J gene is TRBJ2-2, the V gene TRBV7-6; 8 bases fit TRBD2. V lost 1 base, J lost 5 bases, and 3 bases stayed unmatched. CDR1 is SGHVS, CDR2 FNYEAQ, per germline. The CDR3 totals 15 residues. The CDR3 coding sequence is TGTGCCAGCAGCTTAGTTACTAGCGGTACCGGGGAGCTGTTTTTT. Its translation: CASSLVTSGTGELFF.

This clone was detected only a few times. The J gene is TRBJ2-5, the V gene TRBV11-3, with TRBD1 matching 9 bases. The end of the DNA is better explained by TRBJ2-7, so the J call may be wrong. CDR1 is SGHNT and CDR2 is YENEEA in the germline V gene. CDR3 size: 14 residues. CDR3 nucleotides: TGTGCCAGCAGCCCGGGACAGGGTCCATACGAGCAGTACTTC. This gives the protein CASSPGQGPYEQYF.

J is TRBJ1-2 and V is TRBV5-4; D is unclear. From germline, CDR1 is SGHNT and CDR2 YYREEE (reference sequence). CDR3 length equals 14 residues. Trimming removed 5 bases from V and 6 bases from J, with 17 bases in between. In nucleotides, the CDR3 is TGTGCCAGCAGGGCCTCAGGCCCCACCGATGGCTACACCTTC. Translating gives CASRASGPTDGYTF.

The CDR3 DNA follows: TGTGCCAGCAGCCTAACCGGACTAGCCAAGAATGAGCAGTTCTTC. Translated, it gives CASSLTGLAKNEQFF. The chain is built from TRBV7-8 and TRBJ2-1; 8 nucleotides line up with TRBD2. Germline trimming cut 5 bases from V and 7 bases from J; bases unmatched to any gene: 10. Germline V gene data show CDR1 as SGHVS and CDR2 as FQNEAQ. This CDR3 region has 15 residues.